This T cell receptor (beta chain) appears in the sequencing data of a study of shared clonotypes between healthy human individuals. Study-level information: Each donor had three CD4 naive, three CD4 memory, two CD8 naive and one CD8 memory plate.

Points on this clone: What it binds is unknown.

The study, taken as a whole, reports: Several donors had about 5.1% of their naive CD4 clonotypes in common.

From CD4+ cells came CD45RA+ naive and CD45RA-negative memory subsets. Germline V gene data show CDR1 as SGHNT and CDR2 as YYREEE (reference sequence). The CDR3 is 14 residues long. With 4 bases clipped from V and 7 bases from J, the junction kept 6 bases outside the gene matches. Original processing methods: Filtering differed because ImmunoSEQ produced junction-only sequences that carried no quality scores. Profiling relied on immunoSEQ multiplex PCR, and the TCRdb table lists in-frame clones only, not all of them. D and trimming come from the DNA, and the V and J calls and clone size come from that table. The sample contains some 2.3 million clones, 93% of which appear only once.

This chain links TRBV5-4 with TRBJ1-4, with 8 bases fitting TRBD1. Sequenced material: naive CD4+ T cells from PBMCs. Subset described: CD45RA+ positively selected. This clonotype originated in a man between 18 and 29 years old in good health. Some clones in this sample may be carry-over from other donors' samples. The CDR3 spells CASSLTGVPEKLFF. For the CDR3, the DNA is TGTGCCAGCAGCCTGACAGGGGTTCCTGAAAAACTGTTTTTT. Full variable domain (outside the CDR3, taken from reference TRBV5-4 and TRBJ1-4): ETGVTQSPTHLIKTRGQQVTLRCSSQSGHNTVSWYQQALGQGPQFIFQYYREEENGRGNFPPRFSGLQFPNYSSELNVNALELDDSALYLCASSLTGVPEKLFFGSGTQLSVL.